These 21 T cell receptor beta chains share one sample of origin, sequenced in a study of CD8+ T cells in alopecia areata. As part of sample collection, lesional scalp punch biopsies and peripheral blood were taken from alopecia areata patients. Sequencing templates came from extracted RNA that was reverse transcribed into cDNA. Profiling relied on immunoSEQ multiplex PCR, and the TCRdb table lists in-frame clones only, not all of them. The sample has around 5,900 clones; 60% are singletons. Input material: skin. Receptors originate from a human donor with alopecia areata.

This chain connects TRBV27 to TRBJ2-4; possibly TRBD2 for D (5 bases). The CDR3 spans 15 residues. Between the trimmed V and J ends, which lost 5 bases and 0 bases, there was a span of 11 bases. Germline values: CDR1 MNHEY, CDR2 SMNVEV (reference sequence). The CDR3 loop is CASSSRGLAKNIQYF. The DNA of the CDR3 is TGTGCCAGCAGTAGTCGGGGTTTAGCCAAAAACATTCAGTACTTC.

The chain uses TRBV7-8 and TRBJ2-6; D unresolved. The germline V gene has CDR1 SGHVS and CDR2 FQNEAQ. This CDR3 has 15 residues. V was cut by 6 bases and J by 0 bases, with 9 bases left in between. This CDR3 reads CASRDVSSGANVLTF. CDR3 DNA sequence: TGTGCCAGCAGGGATGTAAGCTCTGGGGCCAACGTCCTGACTTTC.

Comments on this clone: An end of the junction differs from the germline gene, which may be a read error. The genes are TRBV2 and TRBJ2-1; D may be TRBD2 (6 bases). The germline V gene encodes CDR1 SNHLY and CDR2 FYNNEI. The CDR3 has 11 residues. This chain's CDR3 is CASSGGGVEIF. The CDR3 coding sequence is TGTGCCAGCAGTGGAGGCGGGGTGGAGATCTTC.

The chain employs TRBV2 and TRBJ1-1; D gene uncertain. The V end lost 7 bases, the J end lost 1 base, and 13 bases lay between the germline ends. Germline loops: CDR1 SNHLY, CDR2 FYNNEI. The CDR3 has 14 residues. For the CDR3, the DNA is TGTGCCAGCATCAGAAGACCAGGGAACACTGAAGCTTTCTTT. It encodes CASIRRPGNTEAFF.

The V gene is TRBV6-5, the J gene TRBJ1-1; weak D call: TRBD1 (6 bases). Germline-derived CDR1 and CDR2 are MNHEY and SVGAGI. Trimming removed 4 bases from V and 6 bases from J, with 12 bases in between. This CDR3 comprises 13 residues. CDR3 protein: CASSSLQGSEAFF. CDR3 DNA: TGTGCCAGCAGTTCACTACAGGGTTCTGAAGCTTTCTTT.

The V and J genes are TRBV15 and TRBJ2-7; unclear D gene. V lost 3 bases, J lost 3 bases, and 15 bases lay in between. The CDR3 runs to 15 residues. Germline V gene data show CDR1 as LNHNV and CDR2 as YYDKDF (reference sequence). CDR3 DNA: TGTGCCACCAGCAGTGGCCTCGCGAGCCTCTACGAGCAGTACTTC. It yields the protein CATSSGLASLYEQYF.

The gene calls are TRBV4-2 and TRBJ1-4; D possibly corresponds to TRBD1 (6 bases). This CDR3 comprises 16 residues. V was pared by 0 bases and J by 0 bases, with 8 bases between. The germline V gene encodes CDR1 LGHNA and CDR2 YNFKEQ. CDR3 nucleotide sequence: TGTGCCAGCAGCCAAGAGAAGGGGGCAACTAATGAAAAACTGTTTTTT. The encoded protein is CASSQEKGATNEKLFF.

This clone has more than one count but fewer than ten. The V gene is TRBV5-1, the J gene TRBJ1-2; no reliable D call. Trimming left V 0 bases short and J 4 bases short, with 19 bases between. The CDR3 is 17 residues long. Germline V gene lookup returns CDR1 SGHRS and CDR2 YFSETQ. As DNA, the CDR3 is TGCGCCAGCAGCTTGGCCGGCAGCCGAGGCCTAAGCTATGGCTACACCTTC. It specifies CASSLAGSRGLSYGYTF.

V usage is TRBV7-9 and J usage is TRBJ1-1; D is unresolved. This CDR3 has 12 residues. The germline gives CDR1 SEHNR, CDR2 FQNEAQ (reference sequence). Trimming cost V 3 bases and J 3 bases, with 5 bases left between them. The CDR3 coding sequence is TGTGCCAGCAGCTTCTTAGACACTGAAGCTTTCTTT. Translation: CASSFLDTEAFF.

The CDR3 reads CASSPGLRVEQFF. For the CDR3, the DNA is TGTGCCAGCAGTCCCGGACTCCGGGTTGAGCAGTTCTTC. The chain has TRBV2 and TRBJ2-1; tentative D call: TRBD2 (5 bases). The CDR3 runs 13 residues. With 5 bases removed from V and 9 bases from J, the gap between germline ends came to 14 bases. The V gene's germline CDR1 is SNHLY and CDR2 FYNNEI. Drawing the rest from reference TRBV2 and TRBJ2-1, the complete variable domain is EPEVTQTPSHQVTQMGQEVILRCVPISNHLYFYWYRQILGQKVEFLVSFYNNEISEKSEIFDDQFSVERPDGSNFTLKIRSTKLEDSAMYFCASSPGLRVEQFFGPGTRLTVL.

The chain couples TRBV15 to TRBJ1-2; possible D gene TRBD1, 6 bases. Germline values: CDR1 LNHNV, CDR2 YYDKDF (reference sequence). V was pared by 7 bases and J by 6 bases, with 18 bases between. The CDR3 contains 14 residues. The CDR3 coding sequence is TGTGCCACCAACCCAGGGGATAGGTTCGATGGCTACACCTTC. Translated: CATNPGDRFDGYTF.

This chain uses TRBV6-6 with TRBJ2-7, with D hard to call. Germline CDR1 and CDR2: MNHNY and SVGAGI (reference sequence). The length of the CDR3 is 11 residues. V shed 5 bases and J shed 2 bases, with 4 bases lying between them. CDR3 nucleotides: TGTGCCAGCAGTAAGACCTACGAGCAGTACTTC. Protein product: CASSKTYEQYF.

The chain uses TRBV6-4 and TRBJ2-7, with D perhaps TRBD1 (5 bases). The V end lost 4 bases, the J end lost 3 bases, and 16 bases lay between the germline ends. The CDR3 length is 15 residues. The germline V gene encodes CDR1 MRHNA and CDR2 SNTAGT. CDR3 in amino acids: CASSALRPQGYEQYF. CDR3 nucleotides: TGTGCCAGCAGTGCCCTCAGGCCTCAGGGCTACGAGCAGTACTTC.

This clone appeared a few times. The gene calls are TRBV5-1 and TRBJ2-5; 7 positions agree with TRBD1. CDR3 length: 13 residues. J was trimmed by 11 bases and V by 4 bases; bases with no gene match: 11. CDR1 is SGHRS and CDR2 is YFSETQ in the germline V gene. CDR3 amino acids: CASSRGIQGEQYF. The DNA of the CDR3 is TGCGCCAGCAGCAGAGGGATCCAGGGGGAACAGTACTTC.

The rearrangement links TRBV6-1 to TRBJ1-1; D ambiguous. CDR1 is MNHNS, CDR2 SASEGT, per germline. With 5 bases removed from V and 5 bases from J, the gap between germline ends came to 15 bases. The CDR3 extends over 14 amino acids. CDR3 sequence (DNA): TGTGCCAGCAGTTATTATGGAAAAGGGACTGAAGCTTTCTTT. It specifies CASSYYGKGTEAFF.

The rearrangement uses TRBV5-1 and TRBJ2-1; 11 nucleotides match TRBD2. The CDR3 contains 15 residues. V was pared by 1 base and J by 4 bases, with 1 base of the junction left unmatched. CDR1 and CDR2 from the germline V gene are SGHRS and YFSETQ. CDR3 bases: TGCGCCAGCAGCTTGAGACTAGCGGGGTACAATGAGCAGTTCTTC. The encoded protein is CASSLRLAGYNEQFF.

The chain has TRBV10-2 and TRBJ1-5; no firm D call. Germline values: CDR1 WSHSY, CDR2 SAAADI. This CDR3 is 13 amino acids long. V shed 3 bases and J shed 4 bases, with 7 bases lying between them. The CDR3 DNA reads as TGCGCCAGCAGTGACTCAGAGAATCAGCCCCAGCATTTT. It is translated as CASSDSENQPQHF.

The chain employs TRBV7-6 and TRBJ2-7; D tentatively fits TRBD1 or TRBD2 (5 bases each). Germline V gene data show CDR1 as SGHVS and CDR2 as FNYEAQ. Trimming shortened V by 5 bases and J by 5 bases, and 19 bases separated the two germline ends. This CDR3 comprises 15 residues. As DNA, the CDR3 is TGTGCCAGCAGCCGGTCTGGGACCGGAGGCGACGAGCAGTACTTC. Amino acids: CASSRSGTGGDEQYF.

The chain couples TRBV19 to TRBJ2-7, with 8 nucleotides matching TRBD1. Trimming took 5 bases from V and 4 from J; bases not matched to a gene: 10. The germline CDR1 and CDR2 sequences are LNHDA and SQIVND (reference sequence). This CDR3 contains 15 residues. The CDR3 bases are TGTGCCAGTAGTTCCCGGAGGGACAGGTTTTACGAGCAGTACTTC. Translated, it gives CASSSRRDRFYEQYF.

About this clone itself: Distinct nucleotide sequences in the sample also encode this CDR3. V is TRBV27 and J is TRBJ1-5; D remains unclear. The germline gives CDR1 MNHEY, CDR2 SMNVEV (reference sequence). Trimming took 2 bases from V and 1 from J, leaving 12 bases between them. CDR3 length equals 16 residues. The CDR3 DNA is TGTGCCAGCAGTTTAGACCCGGGAGGAAGCAATCAGCCCCAGCATTTT. Encoded protein: CASSLDPGGSNQPQHF.

The chain employs TRBV6-1 and TRBJ1-1, with 8 bases matching TRBD1. Germline V gene data show CDR1 as MNHNS and CDR2 as SASEGT. Unmatched junction bases numbered 5, after V lost 1 base and J lost 1 base. This CDR3 contains 16 residues. The CDR3 loop reads CASSEGQGMRNTEAFF. The DNA of the CDR3 is TGTGCCAGCAGTGAAGGACAGGGGATGAGGAACACTGAAGCTTTCTTT.